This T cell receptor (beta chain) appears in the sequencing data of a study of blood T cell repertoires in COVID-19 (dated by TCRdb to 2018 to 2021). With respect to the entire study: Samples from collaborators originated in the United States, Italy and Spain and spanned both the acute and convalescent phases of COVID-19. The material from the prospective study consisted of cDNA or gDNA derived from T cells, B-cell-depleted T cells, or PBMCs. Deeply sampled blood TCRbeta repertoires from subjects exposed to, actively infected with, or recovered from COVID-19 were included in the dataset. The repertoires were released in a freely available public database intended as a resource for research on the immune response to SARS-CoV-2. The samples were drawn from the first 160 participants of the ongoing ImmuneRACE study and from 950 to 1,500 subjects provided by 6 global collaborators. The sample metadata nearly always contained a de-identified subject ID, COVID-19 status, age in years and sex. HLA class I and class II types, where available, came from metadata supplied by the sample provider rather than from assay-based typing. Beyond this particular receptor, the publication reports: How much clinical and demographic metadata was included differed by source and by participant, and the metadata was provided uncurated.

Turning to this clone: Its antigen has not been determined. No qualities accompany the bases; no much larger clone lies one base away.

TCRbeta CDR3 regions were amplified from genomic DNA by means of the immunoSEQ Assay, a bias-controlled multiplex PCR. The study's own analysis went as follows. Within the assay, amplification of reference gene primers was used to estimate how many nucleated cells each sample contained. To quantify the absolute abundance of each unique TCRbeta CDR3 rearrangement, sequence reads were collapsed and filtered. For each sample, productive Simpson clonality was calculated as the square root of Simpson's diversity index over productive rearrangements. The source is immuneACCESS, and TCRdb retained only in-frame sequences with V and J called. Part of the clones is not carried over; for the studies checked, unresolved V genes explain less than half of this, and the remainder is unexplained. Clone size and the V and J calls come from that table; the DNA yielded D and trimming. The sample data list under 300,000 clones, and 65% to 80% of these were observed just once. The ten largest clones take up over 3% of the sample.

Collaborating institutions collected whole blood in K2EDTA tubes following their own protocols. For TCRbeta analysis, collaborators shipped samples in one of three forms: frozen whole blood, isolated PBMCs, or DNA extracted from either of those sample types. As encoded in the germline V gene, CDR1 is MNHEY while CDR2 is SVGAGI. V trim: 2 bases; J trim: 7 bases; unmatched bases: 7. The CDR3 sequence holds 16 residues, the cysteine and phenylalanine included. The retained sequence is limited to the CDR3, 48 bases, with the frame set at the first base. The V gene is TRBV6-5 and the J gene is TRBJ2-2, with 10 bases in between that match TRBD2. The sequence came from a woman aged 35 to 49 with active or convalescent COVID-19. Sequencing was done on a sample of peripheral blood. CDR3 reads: CASSYDPAGGFGELFF. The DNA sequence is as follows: TGTGCCAGCAGTTACGATCCAGCGGGGGGGTTCGGGGAGCTGTTTTTT.